This paragraph covers one TCR beta chain sequence. The specificity of this receptor is unknown. Nothing much larger sits one base from this clone, and base qualities are not available. This sample is drawn from a study of blood T cell repertoires in COVID-19 (TCRdb year 2020). Describing the broader study: Recovered participants in ImmuneRACE Cohort 3 were defined by two consecutive negative NP/OP PCR tests, clearance by a healthcare professional, or resolution of symptoms. The repertoires were made available in a free public database intended to serve as a resource for research on the immune response to SARS-CoV-2. Samples covering the acute and convalescent phases of COVID-19 were provided by collaborators in the United States, Italy and Spain. Nearly every sample came with metadata listing a de-identified subject ID, COVID-19 status, age in years and sex. The prospective study material was composed of cDNA or gDNA derived from T cells, B-cell-depleted T cells, or PBMCs. Where available, HLA class I and class II types were taken from metadata supplied by the sample provider and were not determined by assay-based typing. Subjects who had been exposed to COVID-19, were actively infected with it, or had recovered from it provided the deeply sampled blood TCRbeta repertoires that made up the dataset. The samples were drawn from two sources: the first 160 participants of the ongoing ImmuneRACE study, and 1,200 or so subjects contributed by 6 global collaborators.

The germline V gene yields MDHEN for CDR1 and SYDVKM for CDR2. The trim is 3 bases for V and 2 bases for J, with a gap of 19 bases between the germline ends. The CDR3 runs 17 residues from the cysteine to the phenylalanine. The only DNA kept is the CDR3, 51 bases in frame from the first base. Study-wide findings and limitations: The quantity of clinical and demographic metadata differed by source and by participant and was supplied without curation.

TCRbeta CDR3 regions were amplified from genomic DNA using the immunoSEQ Assay, a bias-controlled multiplex PCR. The paper's data handling went like this. Nucleated cell counts per sample were estimated from amplification of reference gene primers within the assay. Sequence reads were collapsed and filtered to measure the absolute abundance of every unique TCRbeta CDR3 rearrangement. For each sample, productive Simpson clonality was calculated by taking the square root of Simpson's diversity index across productive rearrangements. Drawn from immuneACCESS, this table holds only the in-frame rearrangements with V and J called that TCRdb kept. Clones are partly lost; checked studies trace under half to an unresolved V gene and leave the rest unexplained. V and J calls and clone size follow that table, whereas D and trimming were derived from the DNA. The sample includes roughly 150,000 clones, with 79% observed a single time. In total, the top ten clones hold 15% to 20% of the sample.

Enrolling through a virtual design, the prospective study's participants ranged in age from roughly 18 to 90 years and lived across 24 United States geographic areas. To assign participants to cohorts, the prospective study relied on clinical history that participants themselves reported in a screening survey and a study questionnaire. Mobile phlebotomists in the prospective study collected whole blood, serum and a nasopharyngeal or oropharyngeal swab from every participant. Additional blood draws and questionnaires over an approximately two-month period could optionally be provided by prospective study participants. Blood samples from the prospective study were shipped frozen or at room temperature prior to DNA extraction.

The chain uses TRBV28 and TRBJ1-1; tentative D gene TRBD1, with 5 bases matching. The material sequenced was PBMCs or T cells enriched from blood (not recorded which). The TCR was taken from a woman between 65 and 79 years old in a cohort exposed to, infected with or recovered from COVID-19 (not recorded which). The nucleotide sequence reads TGTGCCAGCAGTTTCCCCGGACATCCGCCCGTAAACACTGAAGCTTTCTTT. It specifies CASSFPGHPPVNTEAFF.